This T cell receptor (beta chain) was documented in a study of T cell repertoires in cytomegalovirus infection. Study in general: In the study, CMV epitopes included recently identified HLA-C-restricted and well-studied HLA-B-restricted ones. From public TCR beta signatures came an indication of both CMV infection and matching HLA type. Study observations and caveats: Clonotype analysis showed dominance of the ex vivo response by HLA-C-restricted CMV-specific TCR beta clonotypes.

A note on this clonotype: Antigen unknown.

Germline lookup yields CDR1 MNHEY and CDR2 SVGEGT. The ends were cut back, 5 bases at V and 0 bases at J, with 12 bases in the middle. This CDR3 is built from 15 residues. TCRdb ran MiXCR on the reads and lists one entry per CDR3 protein. The sample yields about 830,000 distinct CDR3 sequences, approximately 29% seen once. The chain links TRBV6-2 or TRBV6-3 to TRBJ2-3; weak D call: TRBD2 (6 bases). This specimen was cultured CD8+ T cells from PBMCs, taken from culture after CMV antigen stimulation. The TCR was taken from a human donor in good health (CMV status not recorded). Some clones in this sample may be carry-over from other donors' samples. CDR3 in DNA: TGTGCCAGCAGTGGGACTCCTCCTAGCACAGATACGCAGTATTTT. Translated, it gives CASSGTPPSTDTQYF.